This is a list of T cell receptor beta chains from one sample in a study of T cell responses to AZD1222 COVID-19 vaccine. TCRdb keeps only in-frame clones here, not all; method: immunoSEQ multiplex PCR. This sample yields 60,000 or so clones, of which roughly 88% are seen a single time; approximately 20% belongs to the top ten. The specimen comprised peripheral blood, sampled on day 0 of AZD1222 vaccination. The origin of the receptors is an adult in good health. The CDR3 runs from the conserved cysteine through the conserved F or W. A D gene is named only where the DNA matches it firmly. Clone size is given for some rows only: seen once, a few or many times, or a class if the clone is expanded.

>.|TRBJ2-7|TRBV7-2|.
TGTGCCAGCAGCTTACGGCAGGCGATTCGCTACGAGCAGTACTTC
CASSLRQAIRYEQYF
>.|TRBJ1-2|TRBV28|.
TGTGCCAGCAGTTTCGACAGGAATGGCTACACCTTC
CASSFDRNGYTF
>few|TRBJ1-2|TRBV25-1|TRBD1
TGTGCCAGCAGTCCTGACAGGGGTGTCAATCGGGGCTATGGCTACACCTTC
CASSPDRGVNRGYGYTF
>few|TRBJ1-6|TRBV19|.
TGTGCCAGTAGTGTCCGGGACGTCTCCTATAATTCACCCCTCCACTTT
CASSVRDVSYNSPLHF
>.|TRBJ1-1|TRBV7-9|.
TGTGCCAGCAGCCTCCGGGACGGCAGGAGGGCTTTCTTT
CASSLRDGRRAFF
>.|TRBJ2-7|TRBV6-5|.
TGTGCCAGCAGTTACTCGGATACCTACGAGCAGTACTTC
CASSYSDTYEQYF
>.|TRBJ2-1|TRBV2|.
TGTGCCAGCAGTGAAGGAAAGGGGATGAGCTCCTACAATGAGCAGTTCTTC
CASSEGKGMSSYNEQFF
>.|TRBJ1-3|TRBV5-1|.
TGCGCCAGCAGCTTGGGACAAGAAAGGAACACCATATATTTT
CASSLGQERNTIYF
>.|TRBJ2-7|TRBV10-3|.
TGTGCCATCAGTGGATCAACTGTGCGTTTGAACGAGCAGTACTTC
CAISGSTVRLNEQYF
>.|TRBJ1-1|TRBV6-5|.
TGTGCCAGCAGCCGTAAGGACAGGAACACTGAAGCTTTCTTT
CASSRKDRNTEAFF
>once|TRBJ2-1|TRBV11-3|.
TGTGCCAGCAGCTTAGGTCTCGGGACACGGATTTTCAATGAGCAGTTCTTC
CASSLGLGTRIFNEQFF
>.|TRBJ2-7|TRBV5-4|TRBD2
TGTGCCAGCAGCCTCAGCGGGAGGGCCGACTACGAGCAGTACTTC
CASSLSGRADYEQYF
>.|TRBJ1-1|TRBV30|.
TGTGCCTGGAGTTCCCCCGGCCTGGAAGCTTTCTTT
CAWSSPGLEAFF
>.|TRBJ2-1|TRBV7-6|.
TGTGCCAGCAGCTTGTTGGTAAATGAGCAGTTCTTC
CASSLLVNEQFF
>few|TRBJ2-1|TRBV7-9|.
TGTGCCAGCAGCCAGCGGTTAATGGGTGAGCAGTTCTTC
CASSQRLMGEQFF
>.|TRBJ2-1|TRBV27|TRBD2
TGTGCCAGCAGTTTAACTACTAGCGGGAGCTCCTACAATGAGCAGTTCTTC
CASSLTTSGSSYNEQFF
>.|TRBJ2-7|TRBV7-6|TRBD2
TGTGCCAGCAGCTTAGCGAAGGTAGCGGGACCCTACGAGCAGTACTTC
CASSLAKVAGPYEQYF
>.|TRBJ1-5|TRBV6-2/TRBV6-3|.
TGTGCCAGCAGTTACGTAAACGAGGGGCCCCAGCATTTT
CASSYVNEGPQHF
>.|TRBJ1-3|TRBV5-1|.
TGCGCCAGCAGCCGGGGGGCAGACTACTCTGGAAACACCATATATTTT
CASSRGADYSGNTIYF
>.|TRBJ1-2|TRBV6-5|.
TGTGCCAGCTCTGACCCCTCGCGGGCGGACTATGGCTACACCTTC
CASSDPSRADYGYTF
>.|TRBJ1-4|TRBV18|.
TGTGCCAGCTCACCACCTGAAGCTAATGAAAAACTGTTTTTT
CASSPPEANEKLFF
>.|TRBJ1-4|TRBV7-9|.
TGTGCCAGCAGCTTAGATGTTGGGCCCGGAACCGGAGAAAAACTGTTTTTT
CASSLDVGPGTGEKLFF
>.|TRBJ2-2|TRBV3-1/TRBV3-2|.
TGTGCCAGCAGCGATCCGACGCGGAACACCGGGGAGCTGTTTTTT
CASSDPTRNTGELFF
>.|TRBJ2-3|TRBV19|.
TGTGCCAGTAGTATAGATCTTCCAGGGCAAGGGCCGGATACGCAGTATTTT
CASSIDLPGQGPDTQYF
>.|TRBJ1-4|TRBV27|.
TGTGCCAGCCATCCGGGGGAAAAACTGTTTTTT
CASHPGEKLFF
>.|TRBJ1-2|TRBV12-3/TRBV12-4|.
TGTGCCAGCACCGGACGGGCCTATGGCTACACCTTC
CASTGRAYGYTF
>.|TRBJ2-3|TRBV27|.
TGTGCCAGCAGTTTAAAGAGCCCCGGGGCAGATACGCAGTATTTT
CASSLKSPGADTQYF
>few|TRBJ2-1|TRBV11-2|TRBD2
TGTGCCAGCAGCTTAGTTGGCGGGAGTTCCCATGAGCAGTTCTTC
CASSLVGGSSHEQFF
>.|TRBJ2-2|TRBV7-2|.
TGTGCCAGCAGCTTAAATGGAGGGTCCTACACCGGGGAGCTGTTTTTT
CASSLNGGSYTGELFF
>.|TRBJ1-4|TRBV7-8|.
TGTGCCAGCAGCCCCCGGGACACCGCGGCAGGAGGTGAAAAACTGTTTTTT
CASSPRDTAAGGEKLFF
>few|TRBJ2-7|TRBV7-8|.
TGTGCCAGCAGCTTAGGCCGCCCCGCCTACGAGCAGTACTTC
CASSLGRPAYEQYF
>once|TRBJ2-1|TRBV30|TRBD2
TGTGCCTGGCGTCGTCTAGCGGGAGGTTCATCCTACAATGAGCAGTTCTTC
CAWRRLAGGSSYNEQFF
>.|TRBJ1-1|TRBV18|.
TGTGCCAGCTCACCCGAAGTATCCACTGAAGCTTTCTTT
CASSPEVSTEAFF
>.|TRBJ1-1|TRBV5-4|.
TGTGCCAGCAGCTTGGCAGGACGCCTAACGCACACTGAAGCTTTCTTT
CASSLAGRLTHTEAFF
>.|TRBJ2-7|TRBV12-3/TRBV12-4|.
TGTGCCAGCAGCCTAGCTCGGTGGGAGCAGTACTTC
CASSLARWEQYF
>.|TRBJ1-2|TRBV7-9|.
TGTGCCAGCAGCTTAGAGGGGGGAGGCTACACCTTC
CASSLEGGGYTF
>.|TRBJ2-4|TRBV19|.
TGTGCCAGTAACGCTGACATAGCCAAAAACATTCAGTACTTC
CASNADIAKNIQYF
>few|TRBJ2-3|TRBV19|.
TGTGCCAGTAGTTGGGGCCCATTAAGCCGAGATACGCAGTATTTT
CASSWGPLSRDTQYF
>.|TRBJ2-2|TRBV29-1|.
TGCAGCGTTGAAACTGGGATGAAGTGGATCACCGGGGAGCTGTTTTTT
CSVETGMKWITGELFF
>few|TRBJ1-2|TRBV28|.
TGTGCCAGCAGTGCTCCAGGGTACAGTGGCTACACCTTC
CASSAPGYSGYTF
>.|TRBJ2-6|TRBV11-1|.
TGTGCCAGCAGCTCCAACAGGGCTGGGGCCAACGTCCTGACTTTC
CASSSNRAGANVLTF
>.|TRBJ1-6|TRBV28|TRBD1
TGTGCCAGCAGTTCTAGTTGGGACAGTCGGAGCTCCTATAATTCACCCCTCCACTTT
CASSSSWDSRSSYNSPLHF
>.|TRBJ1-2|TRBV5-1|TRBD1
TGCGCCAGCAGCGGAGGACAGGGGTGGCATGGCTACACCTTC
CASSGGQGWHGYTF
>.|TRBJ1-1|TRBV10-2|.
TGCGCCAGCAGTGAGCAGGCGAACACTGAAGCTTTCTTT
CASSEQANTEAFF
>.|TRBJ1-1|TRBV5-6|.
TGTGCCAGCAGCTTGTTAAACGAGGCCCTCGGGGCTTTCTTT
CASSLLNEALGAFF
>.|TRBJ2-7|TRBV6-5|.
TGTGCCAGCAGTAACAGGGTGTCCGAGCAGTACTTC
CASSNRVSEQYF
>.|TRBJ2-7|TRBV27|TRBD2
TGTGCCAGCAGTTTAAACCCCCCGTCTAGCGGGAGAAACGAGCAGTACTTC
CASSLNPPSSGRNEQYF
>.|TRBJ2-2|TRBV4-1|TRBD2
TGCGCCAGCAGCCATGCCCGGGAGGGTCGGGCCGGGGAGCTGTTTTTT
CASSHAREGRAGELFF
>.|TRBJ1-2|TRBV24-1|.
TGTGCCACCAGTGACGCAGGGTTATATGGCTACACCTTC
CATSDAGLYGYTF
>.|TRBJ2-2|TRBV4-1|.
TGCGCCAGCAGCCCCAACTTAGCGGTATCGAACACCGGGGAGCTGTTTTTT
CASSPNLAVSNTGELFF
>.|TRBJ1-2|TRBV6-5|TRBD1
TGTGCCAGCAGGTCAGGGGGCGGAAACTATGGCTACACCTTC
CASRSGGGNYGYTF
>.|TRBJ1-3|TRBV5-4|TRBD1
TGTGCCAGCAGTCTTGACAGGGGGACGGGAAACACCATATATTTT
CASSLDRGTGNTIYF
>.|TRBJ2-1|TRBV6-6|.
TGTGCCAGTACGCCCTCCAGCTCCTACAATGAGCAGTTCTTC
CASTPSSSYNEQFF
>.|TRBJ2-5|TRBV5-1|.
TGCGCCAGCAGCTTACGTGTTGAGACCCAGTACTTC
CASSLRVETQYF
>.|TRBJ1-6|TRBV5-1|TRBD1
TGCGCCAGCAGCTTGGAAAGGGTGACAGGGTCAGGGTCACCCCTCCACTTT
CASSLERVTGSGSPLHF